Listed here is a single TCR beta chain. Its antigen is undetermined. The record originates from a study of shared clonotypes between healthy human individuals. Several immunoSEQ 96-well plates shared each subset's DNA, each plate a replicate. Using immunoSEQ multiplex PCR, the repertoire was profiled, and TCRdb retains in-frame clones only, with some absent. The sample lists 1.5 million to 2.5 million clones; about 95% were seen once. CD45RO-negative, CCR7-selected cells formed the naive CD8 fraction, which excluded terminally differentiated effector memory CD45RA+ cells. Study-level findings and limits: Non-shared clonotypes displayed generation probabilities falling below those of clonotypes present in all four donors. Rarefaction gave evidence that sorted-subset sequencing remained incomplete despite large depth.

Looked up from germline, CDR1 is SGHTA and CDR2 is FQGNSA. This CDR3 contains 14 residues. V lost 1 base, J lost 3 bases, and 10 bases lay in between. Sequencing was carried out using naive CD8+ T cells sorted from blood. V usage is TRBV7-2 and J usage is TRBJ2-7; no firm D call. The clonotype originates from a man between 18 and 35 years old in good health. The CDR3 region has the DNA TGTGCCAGCAGCTTAGGAGCAGATTACTACGAGCAGTACTTC. Its translation is CASSLGADYYEQYF. The entire variable domain, with the rest obtained from reference TRBV7-2 and TRBJ2-7, is as follows: GAGVSQSPSNKVTEKGKDVELRCDPISGHTALYWYRQSLGQGLEFLIYFQGNSAPDKSGLPSDRFSAERTGGSVSTLTIQRTQQEDSAVYLCASSLGADYYEQYFGPGTRLTVT.